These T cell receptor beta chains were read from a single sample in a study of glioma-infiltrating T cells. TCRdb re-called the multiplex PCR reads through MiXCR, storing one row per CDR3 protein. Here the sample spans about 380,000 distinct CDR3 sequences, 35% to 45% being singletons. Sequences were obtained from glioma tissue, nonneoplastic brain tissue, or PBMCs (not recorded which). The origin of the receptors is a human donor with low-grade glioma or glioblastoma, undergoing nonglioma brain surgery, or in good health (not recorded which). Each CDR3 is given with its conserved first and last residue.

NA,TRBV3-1,CASSLDIGTYEQYF
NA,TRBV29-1,CSVEIVLEQYF
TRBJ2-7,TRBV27,CASDGTPWGSSYEQYF
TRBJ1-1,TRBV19,CASSIRDGYEAFF
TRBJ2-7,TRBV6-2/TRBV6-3,CASSPEGVTSETYEQYF
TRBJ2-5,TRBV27,CASSLYAGAAQYF
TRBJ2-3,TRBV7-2,CASSLKLAGPFSTDTQYF
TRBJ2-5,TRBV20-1,CSAKGVAETQYF
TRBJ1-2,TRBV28,CASTLKGPYGYTF
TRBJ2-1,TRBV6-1,CASHSSSEHNEQFF
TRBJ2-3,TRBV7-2,CASSLASGRVDTQYF
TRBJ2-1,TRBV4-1,CASSQNWLAGGHYNEQFF
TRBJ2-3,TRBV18,CASSPSGSSTDTQYF
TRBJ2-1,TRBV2,CASSEWAPGGQFF
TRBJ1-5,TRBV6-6,CASSYRGNTYSNQPQHF
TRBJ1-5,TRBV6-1,CASRPPDTSYSNQPQHF
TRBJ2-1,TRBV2,CASSGLAGFYNEQFF
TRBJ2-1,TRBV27,CASSLLSTSGSSYNEQFF
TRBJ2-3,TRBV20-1,CSALAAGGATDTQYF
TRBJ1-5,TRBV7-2,CASSLEGGYSNQPQHF
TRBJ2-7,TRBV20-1,CSARRDPSSYEQYF
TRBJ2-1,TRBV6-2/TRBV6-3,CASSYDRESSYNEQFF
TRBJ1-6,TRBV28,CASSFRDRAGSPLHF
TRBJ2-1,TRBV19,CASSPTRLNNEQFF
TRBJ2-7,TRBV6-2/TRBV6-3,CASSQGQGEYF
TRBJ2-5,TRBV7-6,CASSRTPQETQYF
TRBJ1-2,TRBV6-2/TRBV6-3,CASRDRGKPGYTF
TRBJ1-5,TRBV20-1,CSARAQSNQPQHF
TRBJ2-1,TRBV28,CASSPYMTSRGTEQFF
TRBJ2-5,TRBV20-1,CSASPGQQETQYF
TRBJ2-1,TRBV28,CASSKTSGVNEQFF
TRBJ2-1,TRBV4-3,CASSQDRGRGDEQFF
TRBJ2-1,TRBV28,CARSFQYDEQFF
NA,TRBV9,CASSAGTGDQPQYF
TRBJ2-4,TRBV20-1,CSVTQWDRNIQYF
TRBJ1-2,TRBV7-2,CASSLARRTGYTF
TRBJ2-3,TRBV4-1,CASSHPSSGTTDTQYF
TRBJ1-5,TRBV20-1,CSARPADQPQHF
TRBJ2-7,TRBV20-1,CSARAISGARYEQYF
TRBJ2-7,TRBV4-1,CASSQEAGQWGSDEQYF
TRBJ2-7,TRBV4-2,CASSQLGTYEQYF
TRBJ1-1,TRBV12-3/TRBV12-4,CASKLQGEAFF
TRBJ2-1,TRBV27,CASSPIGGSIGSYNEQFF
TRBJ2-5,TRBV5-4,CASSPGGLASQYF
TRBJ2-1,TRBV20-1,CSARDTGQGENEQFF
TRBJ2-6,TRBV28,CASRATGGLSGANVLTF
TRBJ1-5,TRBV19,CASSSWTGVSNQPQHF
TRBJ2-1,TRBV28,CASSTPGQGAYEQFF
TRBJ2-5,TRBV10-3,CATSVLTQETQYF
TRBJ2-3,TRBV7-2,CASSLWTSGISDTQYF
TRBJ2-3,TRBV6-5,CASSGTDGGTDTQYF
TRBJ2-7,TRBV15,CATSRQGQGVYEQYF
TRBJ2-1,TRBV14,CASSQENYNEQFF
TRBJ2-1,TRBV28,CASTLADSYNEQFF